Listed below are T cell receptor beta chains from one sample, sequenced in a study of blood T cells in healthy people across ages. Each CDR3 protein gets one entry after TCRdb re-called the 5' RACE reads with MiXCR. The table lists some 900,000 distinct CDR3 sequences, about 48% of them singletons. The sample consisted of blood. These receptors were taken from a man aged 25 to 40 in good health. The CDR3 runs from the conserved cysteine through the conserved F or W. The order of the fields is CDR3 protein, CDR3 DNA, D gene, V gene, clone size, J gene. A D gene is named only where the DNA matches it firmly. Clone size is not always given. Where it is, it says once, few, many or a class for expanded clones.

CDR3 protein: CSVEASAGVTYEQYF
CDR3 DNA: TGCAGCGTTGAAGCTTCGGCAGGGGTCACGTACGAGCAGTACTTC
D gene: -
V gene: TRBV29-1
clone size: -
J gene: TRBJ2-7

CDR3 protein: CASSLLGEYEQYF
CDR3 DNA: TGCGCCAGCAGCTTGTTAGGGGAGTACGAGCAGTACTTC
D gene: -
V gene: TRBV5-1
clone size: -
J gene: TRBJ2-7

CDR3 protein: CASSILQELEETQYF
CDR3 DNA: TGTGCCAGTAGTATTTTACAGGAATTGGAGGAGACCCAGTACTTC
D gene: -
V gene: TRBV19
clone size: -
J gene: TRBJ2-5

CDR3 protein: CASIQGRSNQPQHF
CDR3 DNA: TGTGCCAGCATCCAGGGGAGGAGCAATCAGCCCCAGCATTTT
D gene: -
V gene: TRBV3-1
clone size: -
J gene: TRBJ1-5

CDR3 protein: CASSSSGGPLNEQFF
CDR3 DNA: TGTGCCAGCAGTTCTAGCGGGGGCCCTCTCAATGAGCAGTTCTTC
D gene: TRBD2
V gene: TRBV7-9
clone size: -
J gene: TRBJ2-1

CDR3 protein: CASSATGLQETQYF
CDR3 DNA: TGTGCCAGCAGCGCGACGGGTTTACAAGAGACCCAGTACTTC
D gene: -
V gene: TRBV11-1
clone size: many
J gene: TRBJ2-5

CDR3 protein: CSAMGLRVLTF
CDR3 DNA: TGCAGTGCTATGGGCTTGAGGGTCCTGACTTTC
D gene: -
V gene: TRBV20-1
clone size: once
J gene: TRBJ2-6

CDR3 protein: CASSLDLSGVNEQFF
CDR3 DNA: TGTGCCAGCAGCTTGGATCTTAGCGGGGTCAATGAGCAGTTCTTC
D gene: TRBD2
V gene: TRBV5-4
clone size: -
J gene: TRBJ2-1

CDR3 protein: CSAISSGGVDTQYF
CDR3 DNA: TGCAGTGCTATATCTAGCGGGGGGGTGGATACGCAGTATTTT
D gene: TRBD2
V gene: TRBV20-1
clone size: -
J gene: TRBJ2-3

CDR3 protein: CASSLQGQGRQPQHF
CDR3 DNA: TGTGCCAGCAGCTTACAGGGACAGGGTAGGCAGCCCCAGCATTTT
D gene: TRBD1
V gene: TRBV7-2
clone size: few
J gene: TRBJ1-5

CDR3 protein: CASSQVGTGLNYGYTF
CDR3 DNA: TGTGCCAGCAGCCAAGTAGGGACAGGGCTGAACTATGGCTACACCTTC
D gene: TRBD1
V gene: TRBV3-1
clone size: -
J gene: TRBJ1-2

CDR3 protein: CASSYLRGSGSSNEQFF
CDR3 DNA: TGTGCCAGCAGTTACCTAAGGGGTTCGGGGTCGTCCAATGAGCAGTTCTTC
D gene: -
V gene: TRBV6-5
clone size: many
J gene: TRBJ2-1

CDR3 protein: CASYRTGDFYGYTF
CDR3 DNA: TGTGCCAGTTATCGGACAGGGGACTTCTATGGCTACACCTTC
D gene: TRBD1
V gene: TRBV2
clone size: -
J gene: TRBJ1-2

CDR3 protein: CSVEGSSRGEQETQFF
CDR3 DNA: TGCAGCGTTGAAGGGAGTAGCAGGGGGGAGCAAGAGACCCAGTTCTTC
D gene: -
V gene: TRBV29-1
clone size: -
J gene: TRBJ2-1

CDR3 protein: CSVEDGLVRTNEQFF
CDR3 DNA: TGCAGCGTTGAAGATGGCCTAGTTCGCACAAATGAGCAGTTCTTC
D gene: -
V gene: TRBV29-1
clone size: -
J gene: TRBJ2-1

CDR3 protein: CASSYRTPQSYEQYF
CDR3 DNA: TGTGCCAGCAGTTATCGGACACCGCAGTCCTACGAGCAGTACTTC
D gene: -
V gene: TRBV6-5
clone size: -
J gene: TRBJ2-7

CDR3 protein: CASSQDPDYQETQYF
CDR3 DNA: TGTGCCAGCAGCCAAGATCCTGACTACCAAGAGACCCAGTACTTC
D gene: -
V gene: TRBV3-1
clone size: -
J gene: TRBJ2-5

CDR3 protein: CASSQDSRLAGDTQYF
CDR3 DNA: TGTGCCAGCAGCCAAGATAGTCGGCTAGCGGGAGATACGCAGTATTTT
D gene: TRBD2
V gene: TRBV3-1
clone size: -
J gene: TRBJ2-3

CDR3 protein: CASSFAVGTYEQYF
CDR3 DNA: TGTGCCAGCAGTTTCGCGGTCGGGACCTACGAGCAGTACTTC
D gene: -
V gene: TRBV12-3/TRBV12-4
clone size: -
J gene: TRBJ2-7

CDR3 protein: CANSPPAAPTYEQYF
CDR3 DNA: TGTGCCAACTCCCCGCCGGCAGCTCCCACCTACGAGCAGTACTTC
D gene: -
V gene: TRBV12-3/TRBV12-4
clone size: -
J gene: TRBJ2-7

CDR3 protein: CASSNSWARSLNEQFF
CDR3 DNA: TGTGCCAGTAGCAATAGCTGGGCGCGAAGTCTTAATGAGCAGTTCTTC
D gene: -
V gene: TRBV21-1
clone size: few
J gene: TRBJ2-1

CDR3 protein: CASRSTPGSNQPQHF
CDR3 DNA: TGTGCCAGCAGAAGTACCCCCGGGAGCAATCAGCCCCAGCATTTT
D gene: -
V gene: TRBV28
clone size: -
J gene: TRBJ1-5

CDR3 protein: CASSRDRSGANVLTF
CDR3 DNA: TGTGCCAGCAGCCGAGACAGATCTGGGGCCAACGTCCTGACTTTC
D gene: -
V gene: TRBV4-2
clone size: -
J gene: TRBJ2-6

CDR3 protein: CASSFQGQLTDTQYF
CDR3 DNA: TGTGCCAGCAGCTTCCAGGGACAGCTCACAGATACGCAGTATTTT
D gene: TRBD1
V gene: TRBV13
clone size: -
J gene: TRBJ2-3

CDR3 protein: CASSQGQGADYGYTF
CDR3 DNA: TGCGCCAGCAGCCAAGGACAGGGGGCGGACTATGGCTACACCTTC
D gene: TRBD1
V gene: TRBV4-1
clone size: few
J gene: TRBJ1-2

CDR3 protein: CSVGTGGNNEQFF
CDR3 DNA: TGCAGCGTGGGAACAGGGGGGAACAATGAGCAGTTCTTC
D gene: TRBD1
V gene: TRBV29-1
clone size: few
J gene: TRBJ2-1

CDR3 protein: CASRETNQETQYF
CDR3 DNA: TGTGCCAGCAGGGAGACAAACCAAGAGACCCAGTACTTC
D gene: -
V gene: TRBV6-1
clone size: few
J gene: TRBJ2-5

CDR3 protein: CASSLRPQGTHERYF
CDR3 DNA: TGTGCCAGCAGCTTACGGCCACAGGGAACTCACGAGCGGTACTTC
D gene: -
V gene: TRBV7-3
clone size: -
J gene: TRBJ2-7

CDR3 protein: CASSLDFKRAGPETQYF
CDR3 DNA: TGCGCCAGCAGCTTGGACTTCAAGCGAGCAGGCCCAGAGACCCAGTACTTC
D gene: -
V gene: TRBV5-1
clone size: -
J gene: TRBJ2-5

CDR3 protein: CASSKTGQSDYEQYF
CDR3 DNA: TGTGCCAGCAGTAAAACGGGACAAAGTGACTACGAGCAGTACTTC
D gene: -
V gene: TRBV6-6
clone size: once
J gene: TRBJ2-7

CDR3 protein: CASRRPGITDTQYF
CDR3 DNA: TGTGCCAGCAGGAGGCCAGGGATCACAGATACGCAGTATTTT
D gene: -
V gene: TRBV27
clone size: -
J gene: TRBJ2-3

CDR3 protein: CSASSISTLAKNIQYF
CDR3 DNA: TGCAGTGCTTCATCGATATCGACGTTAGCCAAAAACATTCAGTACTTC
D gene: -
V gene: TRBV20-1
clone size: -
J gene: TRBJ2-4

CDR3 protein: CASSSRPGGTYKQYF
CDR3 DNA: TGCGCCAGCAGCTCTCGTCCCGGGGGCACCTACAAGCAGTACTTC
D gene: -
V gene: TRBV4-3
clone size: -
J gene: TRBJ2-7

CDR3 protein: CASLGTDYGYTF
CDR3 DNA: TGTGCCAGCCTCGGGACAGATTATGGCTACACCTTC
D gene: TRBD1
V gene: TRBV19
clone size: -
J gene: TRBJ1-2

CDR3 protein: CAGSQGRSSNQPQHF
CDR3 DNA: TGTGCCGGCAGCCAAGGAAGGTCTAGCAATCAGCCCCAGCATTTT
D gene: -
V gene: TRBV3-1
clone size: -
J gene: TRBJ1-5